This T cell receptor (beta chain) comes out of a study of cytomegalovirus exposure and HLA in healthy donors. Profiling relied on immunoSEQ multiplex PCR, and the TCRdb table lists in-frame clones only, not all of them. This sample has about 160,000 clones, with approximately 86% found just once. The CDR3 totals 13 residues. V gave up 2 bases and J gave up 3 bases, with 8 bases separating them. CDR1 LNHNV and CDR2 YYDKDF come from the germline V gene (reference sequence). A word on this clone: Its antigen is as yet unknown.

Study observations and caveats: In vitro work confirmed that a few CMV-associated chains recognize CMV antigens. Altogether, about 160 TCR beta chains were recorded as cytomegalovirus-associated.

The donors were part of the validation cohort, which consisted of roughly 120 subjects and was separate from the first cohort of under 850 subjects. The chain links TRBV15 to TRBJ2-7; D remains ambiguous. Source material: PBMCs. The TCR originated in a man between 25 and 39 years old in good health and CMV-seropositive. The CDR3 loop reads CATSRTGIYEQYF. CDR3 DNA sequence: TGTGCCACCAGCAGAACGGGTATCTACGAGCAGTACTTC.